This record concerns one TCR beta chain sequence. What it binds is unknown. These data belong to a study of metastatic and nonmetastatic thyroid tumors. Overall study findings and caveats: It was reportedly found that TCR beta diversity was significantly higher in malignant thyroid tumors than in benign nodules, a difference seen in both blood and tumor samples.

Germline CDR1 DFQATT, CDR2 SNEGSKA (reference sequence). The V gene end was trimmed by 8 bases and the J gene end by 8 bases; junction bases not matched to a gene: 14. CDR3 length equals 15 residues. Every patient underwent thyroid surgery untreated. Source study methods: The study took CDR3 differences across clinicopathological groups and made a distant-metastasis classifier for papillary thyroid cancer from them. TCRdb re-processed the PCR reads through MiXCR. The V and J calls follow TCRdb's processing rather than the paper's. The sample yields 25,000 to 30,000 clones, around 25% seen once. The chain combines TRBV20-1 with TRBJ2-1, with 11 nucleotides matching TRBD2. Sequencing used blood. The sequence came from a female donor with papillary thyroid cancer or a benign thyroid nodule (not recorded which). Some clones in this sample may be carry-over from other donors' samples. CDR3 in amino acids: CSSAETSGIGDEQFF. The CDR3 DNA is TGCAGTTCTGCCGAGACTAGCGGGATTGGGGATGAGCAGTTCTTC.